This is a list of T cell receptor beta chains from one sample in a study of control samples from healthy donors and cancer patients. Assay used: immunoSEQ multiplex PCR; TCRdb lists only in-frame clones, some missing. The sample yields about 88,000 clones, 85% to 95% seen once. Material: blood. The source of these receptors is a man aged 18 to 29 in good health. Both conserved end residues are part of each CDR3. The D gene is left open where the match is weak. Expanded clones get a size class; other rows say once, few or many, or leave the size out.

-,15,TRBJ2-1,TRBV15,TRBD1,TGTGCCACCAGCAGGGGACGGGACAGTTACAATGAGCAGTTCTTC,CATSRGRDSYNEQFF
-,14,TRBJ1-6,TRBV6-5,-,TGTGCCAGCACAGGGAGCTCCTATAATTCACCCCTCCACTTT,CASTGSSYNSPLHF
-,15,TRBJ2-4,TRBV2,TRBD1,TGTGCCAGCAGGGGCGGACAGGGGGCCAAAAACATTCAGTACTTC,CASRGGQGAKNIQYF
once,16,TRBJ1-1,TRBV19,-,TGTGCCAGTAGCTCTTACGGGGGGGGCGCGAACACTGAAGCTTTCTTT,CASSSYGGGANTEAFF
-,14,TRBJ1-4,TRBV30,-,TGTGCCTGGAGTGCCTTACGATGGGGGCAAAAACTGTTTTTT,CAWSALRWGQKLFF
once,13,TRBJ1-2,TRBV5-4,TRBD1,TGTGCCAGCAGCTTACCAGGGGGCACTGGCTACACCTTC,CASSLPGGTGYTF
-,12,TRBJ2-1,TRBV6-6,-,TGTGCCAGCACCGACTTCCTCACTGAGCAGTTCTTC,CASTDFLTEQFF
-,15,TRBJ1-2,TRBV27,TRBD1,TGTGCCAGCAGCCATCGACAGGGAACAATCTATGGCTACACCTTC,CASSHRQGTIYGYTF
-,16,TRBJ1-3,TRBV7-2,-,TGTGCCAGCAGCTCCTTTGCTGGGGTCTCGGGAAACACCATATATTTT,CASSSFAGVSGNTIYF
-,15,TRBJ2-6,TRBV5-1,-,TGCGCCAGCAGCTTGGCTGCCCCTGGGGCCAACGTCCTGACTTTC,CASSLAAPGANVLTF
-,18,TRBJ1-1,TRBV5-5,TRBD1,TGTGCCAGCAGCTTGAGAAGGCCGGGACAGGGAGTGAACACTGAAGCTTTCTTT,CASSLRRPGQGVNTEAFF
-,15,TRBJ1-1,TRBV4-1,-,TGCGCCACTACTACGAGTGGGCAGGGGAACACTGAAGCTTTCTTT,CATTTSGQGNTEAFF
-,18,TRBJ1-2,TRBV4-1,TRBD1,TGCGCCAGCAGCCAAGGGGACAGCTCCCACCCTTCTAACTATGGCTACACCTTC,CASSQGDSSHPSNYGYTF
-,15,TRBJ2-5,TRBV5-4,-,TGTGCCAGCAGCTCTACTACAGGGTACGAAGAGACCCAGTACTTC,CASSSTTGYEETQYF
-,15,TRBJ1-6,TRBV6-4,TRBD1,TGTGCCAGCAGTGAATCCGGACAGGGCAATTCACCCCTCCACTTT,CASSESGQGNSPLHF
-,14,TRBJ1-2,TRBV2,-,TGTGCCAGCATAGGCCAACATTCTAACTATGGCTACACCTTC,CASIGQHSNYGYTF
-,15,TRBJ1-1,TRBV5-8,-,TGTGCCAGCAGCTTGGTTCGGCAACTGAACACTGAAGCTTTCTTT,CASSLVRQLNTEAFF
once,16,TRBJ1-3,TRBV5-4,TRBD1,TGTGCCAGCAGCGAAACAGGGGGTGGCTCTGGAAACACCATATATTTT,CASSETGGGSGNTIYF
-,15,TRBJ1-6,TRBV2,-,TGTGCCAGCATATCGGCACAGACCTATAATTCACCCCTCCACTTT,CASISAQTYNSPLHF
-,14,TRBJ2-7,TRBV15,TRBD2,TGTGCCACCAGTACCGGACTAGCTTCAGACGAGCAGTACTTC,CATSTGLASDEQYF
once,13,TRBJ2-3,TRBV5-6,-,TGTGCCAGCAGCTTGACACCTCCAGATACGCAGTATTTT,CASSLTPPDTQYF
-,14,TRBJ1-1,TRBV25-1,TRBD1,TGTGCCAGCAGTGAATTGGACAGGGACACTGAAGCTTTCTTT,CASSELDRDTEAFF
-,16,TRBJ2-3,TRBV7-3,-,TGTGCCAGCAGCCCCAATAGCGGAGCCTCGGCAGATACGCAGTATTTT,CASSPNSGASADTQYF
-,11,TRBJ1-4,TRBV25-1,-,TGTGCCAGCAGTGACAAGGAAAAACTGTTTTTT,CASSDKEKLFF
-,14,TRBJ1-2,TRBV6-5,-,TGTGCCAGCAGTACGCAATGGGGCTTCTATGGCTACACCTTC,CASSTQWGFYGYTF
-,13,TRBJ2-5,TRBV30,-,TGTGCCTGGAGTAGAATATCCCAAGAGACCCAGTACTTC,CAWSRISQETQYF
-,18,TRBJ1-6,TRBV18,TRBD1,TGTGCCAGCTCGCTCCGGGACAGGGTAAGCTCCTATAATTCACCCCTCCACTTT,CASSLRDRVSSYNSPLHF
few,16,TRBJ2-2,TRBV7-9,-,TGTGCCAGCAGCTTGGCTGGACCACTGAACACCGGGGAGCTGTTTTTT,CASSLAGPLNTGELFF
-,18,TRBJ1-5,TRBV4-3,-,TGCGCCAGCAGCCAAGACCTTTCTTATGGTTCCCTCGGCCAGCCCCAGCATTTT,CASSQDLSYGSLGQPQHF
-,16,TRBJ2-7,TRBV7-8,-,TGTGCCAGCAGCTTAGGCCCGGAGGGGGGAACCTACGAGCAGTACTTC,CASSLGPEGGTYEQYF
-,16,TRBJ2-1,TRBV6-6,TRBD2,TGTGCCAGCAGTTATTGGGCTAGCGGGACCGACAATGAGCAGTTCTTC,CASSYWASGTDNEQFF